This is a list of T cell receptor beta chains from one sample in a study of long-term antiretroviral therapy in people with HIV. Libraries were prepared by immunoSEQ multiplex PCR; TCRdb keeps only in-frame clonotypes and omits some of them. The sample carries some 28,000 clones, about 93% recorded once. This sample comprised unsorted PBMCs, obtained just over 5 years after starting antiretroviral therapy. The receptor set was obtained from a woman between 35 and 50 years old with HIV. Both conserved end residues are part of each CDR3. D genes are given only for firm matches. Size is omitted from some rows. Given values are once, few, many or a class for expanded clones.

len | j_gene | v_gene | d_gene | abundance | CDR3aa | CDR3nt
14 | TRBJ1-1 | TRBV30 | TRBD1 | NA | CAWGFRDRYTEAFF | TGTGCCTGGGGGTTCCGGGACAGGTACACTGAAGCTTTCTTT
14 | TRBJ1-1 | TRBV25-1 | NA | NA | CASSARAGNTEAFF | TGTGCCAGCAGTGCCCGGGCGGGGAACACTGAAGCTTTCTTT
15 | TRBJ2-5 | TRBV13 | TRBD1 | NA | CASSRRQGVKETQYF | TGTGCCAGCAGCCGACGACAGGGGGTGAAAGAGACCCAGTACTTC
15 | TRBJ2-7 | TRBV18 | TRBD1 | NA | CASSPGQGLPYEQYF | TGTGCCAGCTCACCAGGACAGGGGCTTCCCTACGAGCAGTACTTC
15 | TRBJ2-1 | TRBV7-2 | TRBD1 | NA | CASSQGTGTYNEQFF | TGTGCCAGCAGCCAAGGGACAGGGACCTACAATGAGCAGTTCTTC
15 | TRBJ2-5 | TRBV6-1 | TRBD2 | NA | CASSRPGTSLTTQYF | TGTGCCAGCAGTCGTCCCGGGACTAGCTTAACGACCCAGTACTTC
14 | TRBJ1-2 | TRBV19 | TRBD1 | NA | CASSSRQGSYGYTF | TGTGCCAGTAGTTCCCGACAGGGAAGCTATGGCTACACCTTC
14 | TRBJ1-2 | TRBV6-1 | TRBD1 | NA | CASRGQSLGYGYTF | TGTGCCAGCAGGGGACAGTCCTTGGGCTATGGCTACACCTTC
14 | TRBJ1-2 | TRBV6-6 | NA | once | CASSYSRANYGYTF | TGTGCCAGCAGTTACTCGAGGGCTAACTATGGCTACACCTTC
13 | TRBJ2-5 | TRBV5-4 | NA | NA | CASSLRGRETQYF | TGTGCCAGCAGCTTACGGGGTAGGGAGACCCAGTACTTC
14 | TRBJ1-1 | TRBV5-1 | NA | NA | CASSPGHTITEAFF | TGCGCCAGCAGCCCTGGACACACCATCACTGAAGCTTTCTTT
15 | TRBJ2-7 | TRBV27 | NA | NA | CASSLRASLSGEQYF | TGTGCCAGCAGTTTAAGGGCCTCCCTTTCGGGGGAGCAGTACTTC
14 | TRBJ1-5 | TRBV29-1 | TRBD1 | NA | CSVEETGGNQPQHF | TGCAGCGTTGAAGAGACAGGGGGCAATCAGCCCCAGCATTTT
12 | TRBJ2-1 | TRBV6-5 | NA | NA | CASRGDKDEQFF | TGTGCCAGCAGGGGGGATAAGGATGAGCAGTTCTTC
15 | TRBJ2-7 | TRBV6-1 | NA | NA | CASSEEDEGLYEQYF | TGTGCCAGCAGTGAAGAGGACGAGGGTCTCTACGAGCAGTACTTC
14 | TRBJ1-2 | TRBV7-9 | NA | NA | CASSLGDRLMGYTF | TGTGCCAGCAGCTTAGGTGACAGGCTGATGGGCTACACCTTC
16 | TRBJ2-5 | TRBV5-6 | TRBD2 | NA | CASSLVGGTAQETQYF | TGTGCCAGCAGCTTGGTGGGGGGGACTGCCCAAGAGACCCAGTACTTC
14 | TRBJ2-7 | TRBV5-5 | NA | NA | CASSWLALRDEQYF | TGTGCCAGCAGCTGGCTAGCGCTGAGGGACGAGCAGTACTTC
12 | TRBJ2-7 | TRBV29-1 | NA | NA | CSVEDYGREQYF | TGCAGCGTTGAAGACTATGGAAGGGAGCAGTACTTC
16 | TRBJ2-6 | TRBV5-1 | TRBD2 | NA | CASKTGGNSGANVLTF | TGCGCCAGCAAGACGGGAGGTAACTCTGGGGCCAACGTCCTGACTTTC
14 | TRBJ1-1 | TRBV5-1 | NA | NA | CASSLGSVNTEAFF | TGCGCCAGCAGCTTGGGTTCCGTAAACACTGAAGCTTTCTTT
13 | TRBJ1-2 | TRBV25-1 | TRBD1 | NA | CASRNRDRVDYTF | TGTGCCAGCAGAAACCGGGACAGGGTAGACTACACCTTC
15 | TRBJ2-5 | TRBV6-6 | NA | NA | CASRPRGAPGETQYF | TGTGCCAGCAGACCTCGTGGAGCCCCGGGGGAGACCCAGTACTTC
14 | TRBJ2-7 | TRBV7-2 | TRBD1 | NA | CASSSLGQGREQYF | TGTGCCAGCAGCTCACTAGGACAGGGAAGGGAGCAGTACTTC
14 | TRBJ1-3 | TRBV30 | NA | NA | CAWSVRGRGNTIYF | TGTGCCTGGAGTGTCAGGGGCAGGGGAAACACCATATATTTT
10 | TRBJ1-1 | TRBV29-1 | NA | NA | CSGWEAEAFF | TGCAGCGGTTGGGAGGCTGAAGCTTTCTTT
14 | TRBJ2-3 | TRBV19 | NA | NA | CASSVGLSTDTQYF | TGTGCCAGTAGTGTAGGGCTTAGCACAGATACGCAGTATTTT
15 | TRBJ2-7 | TRBV11-2 | NA | NA | CASSLDRAGRYEQYF | TGTGCCAGCAGCTTAGATCGGGCAGGGCGGTACGAGCAGTACTTC
12 | TRBJ2-2 | TRBV19 | NA | NA | CASRRTFGELFF | TGTGCCAGTAGGCGGACCTTTGGGGAGCTGTTTTTT
15 | TRBJ2-7 | TRBV9 | NA | NA | CASSVEPSRSYEQYF | TGTGCCAGCAGCGTAGAGCCTAGCCGGTCATACGAGCAGTACTTC
13 | TRBJ1-2 | TRBV5-1 | NA | NA | CASSLGANYGYTF | TGCGCCAGCAGCTTGGGAGCTAACTATGGCTACACCTTC
11 | TRBJ2-7 | TRBV2 | NA | NA | CASRANREMHF | TGTGCCAGCAGGGCGAACAGGGAGATGCACTTC
15 | TRBJ1-2 | TRBV9 | TRBD1 | few | CASSVGGTANYGYTF | TGTGCCAGCAGCGTAGGAGGGACAGCTAACTATGGCTACACCTTC
16 | TRBJ1-3 | TRBV11-3 | TRBD1 | NA | CASSLGPTGAGNTIYF | TGTGCCAGCAGCTTAGGCCCGACAGGGGCTGGAAACACCATATATTTT
13 | TRBJ2-4 | TRBV4-1 | NA | NA | CASSHPAKNIQYF | TGCGCCAGCAGCCACCCAGCCAAAAACATTCAGTACTTC
12 | TRBJ2-2 | TRBV6-5 | NA | few | CASSLRTGELFF | TGTGCCAGCAGTCTGCGCACCGGGGAGCTGTTTTTT
14 | TRBJ2-5 | TRBV5-1 | TRBD1 | NA | CASSLQGAGETQYF | TGCGCCAGCAGCTTACAGGGGGCAGGGGAGACCCAGTACTTC
15 | TRBJ1-2 | TRBV4-1 | NA | NA | CASSQPDPSAYGYTF | TGCGCCAGCAGCCAGCCCGACCCTTCAGCTTATGGCTACACCTTC
14 | TRBJ2-3 | TRBV21-1 | NA | NA | CASSNSGGWDTQYF | TGTGCCAGCAGCAATTCAGGAGGGTGGGATACGCAGTATTTT